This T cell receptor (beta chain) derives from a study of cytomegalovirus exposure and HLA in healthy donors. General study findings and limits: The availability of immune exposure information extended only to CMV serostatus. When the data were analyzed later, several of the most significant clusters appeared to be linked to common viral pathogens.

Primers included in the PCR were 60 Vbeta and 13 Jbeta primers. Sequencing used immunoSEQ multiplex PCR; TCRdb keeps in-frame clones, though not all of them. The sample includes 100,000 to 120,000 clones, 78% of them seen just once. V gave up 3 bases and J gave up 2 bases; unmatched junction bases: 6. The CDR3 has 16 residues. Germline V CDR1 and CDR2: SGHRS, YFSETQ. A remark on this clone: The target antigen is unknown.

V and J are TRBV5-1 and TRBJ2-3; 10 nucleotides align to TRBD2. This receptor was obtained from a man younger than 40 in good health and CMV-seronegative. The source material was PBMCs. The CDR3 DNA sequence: TGCGCCAGCAGCTCAAGCGGGGGGGCGTTCACAGATACGCAGTATTTT. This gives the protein CASSSSGGAFTDTQYF.